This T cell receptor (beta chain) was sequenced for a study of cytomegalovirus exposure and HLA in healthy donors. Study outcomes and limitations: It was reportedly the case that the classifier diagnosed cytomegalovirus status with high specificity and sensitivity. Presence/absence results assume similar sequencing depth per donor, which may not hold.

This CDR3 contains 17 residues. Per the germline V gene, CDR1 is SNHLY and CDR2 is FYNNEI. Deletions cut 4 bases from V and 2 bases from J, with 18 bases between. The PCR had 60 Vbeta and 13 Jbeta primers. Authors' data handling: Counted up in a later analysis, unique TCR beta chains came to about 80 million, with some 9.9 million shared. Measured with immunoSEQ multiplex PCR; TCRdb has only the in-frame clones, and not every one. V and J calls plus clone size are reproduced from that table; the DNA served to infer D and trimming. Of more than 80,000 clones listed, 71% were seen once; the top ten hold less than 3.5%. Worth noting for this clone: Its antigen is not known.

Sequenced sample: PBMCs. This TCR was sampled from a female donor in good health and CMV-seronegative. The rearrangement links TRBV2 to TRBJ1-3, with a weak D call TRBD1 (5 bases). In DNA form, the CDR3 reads TGTGCCAGCAGTGTGGACAACTCCAGGGTACCTGGAAACACCATATATTTT. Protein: CASSVDNSRVPGNTIYF.